This T cell receptor beta chain was captured by sequencing in a study of T cells in Graves' hyperthyroidism and ophthalmopathy. Study-level results: The model predicted ophthalmopathy a median approximately 6 months before onset. A 13 V-J model separated ophthalmopathy from stable hyperthyroidism. Peripheral blood also featured most of the thyroid clonotypes expanded above 0.001.

RNA transcripts served as the template for amplifying TCR beta CDR3 regions. First-round RT-PCR targeting the TCR CDR3 was performed with the HTBI primer set. TCRdb re-analysed the multiplex PCR reads in MiXCR, keeping a single row per CDR3 protein. Of 500,000 to 600,000 distinct CDR3 sequences listed, about 46% are singletons. In this sample, this clonotype turned up many times. Its antigen remains unknown. The specimen was peripheral blood or thyroid tissue (not recorded which). The sequence was obtained from an adult woman with Graves' disease, either hyperthyroidism or ophthalmopathy (not recorded which).

The CDR3 DNA reads TGTGCCAGCAGCTTATTTGGGCAGAACAATGAAAAACTGTTTTTT. Its protein product is CASSLFGQNNEKLFF. The gene calls are TRBV7-9 and TRBJ1-4, with unresolved D. CDR1 and CDR2 from the germline V gene are SEHNR and FQNEAQ (reference sequence). This CDR3 has 15 residues. The germline V and J ends were trimmed by 2 bases and 5 bases, with 12 bases remaining between them.